The text below deals with one TCR beta chain. Its target is unknown. TCRdb re-called the reads through MiXCR, storing one row per CDR3 protein. The sample includes around 710,000 distinct CDR3 sequences, about 27% seen only once; the top ten take roughly 13%. The sample is drawn from a study of T cell repertoires in cytomegalovirus infection. Overall study: The public TCR beta signatures pointed to both CMV infection and matching HLA type.

CDR1 is LNHNV, CDR2 YYDKDF, per germline (reference sequence). V shed 5 bases and J shed 2 bases, with 11 bases lying between them. This CDR3 has 14 amino acids. The chain combines TRBV15 with TRBJ2-3; maybe TRBD2 (5 bases). The receptor comes from a human donor in good health (CMV status not recorded). Some clones in this sample may be carry-over from other donors' samples. Sequences were derived from cultured CD8+ T cells from PBMCs, sampled from culture after CMV antigen stimulation. The CDR3 loop reads CATSRIGVTDTQYF. The CDR3 coding sequence is TGTGCCACCAGCCGGATCGGGGTCACAGATACGCAGTATTTT.